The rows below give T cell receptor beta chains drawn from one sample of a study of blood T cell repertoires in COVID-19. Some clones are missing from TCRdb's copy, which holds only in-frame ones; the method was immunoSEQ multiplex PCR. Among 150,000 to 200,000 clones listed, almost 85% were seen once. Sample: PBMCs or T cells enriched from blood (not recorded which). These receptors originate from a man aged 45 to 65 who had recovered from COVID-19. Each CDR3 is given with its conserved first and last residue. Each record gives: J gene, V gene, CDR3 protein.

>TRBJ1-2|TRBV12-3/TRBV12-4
CASDGTGFKVTF
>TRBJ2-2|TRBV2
CAIAGTSGSSFSGELFF
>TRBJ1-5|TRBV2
CASSENSGRNQPQHF
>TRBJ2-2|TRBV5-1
CASKTLAGEWGTGELFF
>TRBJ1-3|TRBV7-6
CASSSNRVSRNTIYF
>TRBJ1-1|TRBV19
CASSIWDRVPPEAFF
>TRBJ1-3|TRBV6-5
CASRTGSGNTIYF
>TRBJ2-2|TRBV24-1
CATSVGRANTGELFF
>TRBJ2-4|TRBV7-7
CASRLRDKLAKNIQYF
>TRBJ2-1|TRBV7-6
CASSLIGEEQFF
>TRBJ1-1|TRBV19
CASRRDNQWNTEAFF
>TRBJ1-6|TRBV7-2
CASSRRSLRMSSYNSPLHF
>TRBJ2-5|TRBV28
CASSSGQMETQYF
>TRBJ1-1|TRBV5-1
CASSRTGGAYTEAFF
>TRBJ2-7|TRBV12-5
CASGLVSVAYEQYF
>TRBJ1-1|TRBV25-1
CASSEYPMREAFF
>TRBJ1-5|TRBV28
CASRPQGKRPSNQPQHF
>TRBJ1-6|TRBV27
CASSLNPRSPLHF
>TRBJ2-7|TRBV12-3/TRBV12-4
CASRMGAWYEQYF
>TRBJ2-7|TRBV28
CASSPPGTGAYEQYF
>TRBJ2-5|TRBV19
CASSMGQGASETQYF